This T cell receptor beta chain is drawn from a study of CD8 T cells in Susac syndrome. This CDR3 contains 14 residues. V was cut by 1 base and J by 3 bases, with 9 bases left in between. CDR1 and CDR2 from the germline V gene are LGHDT and YNNKEL (reference sequence). RNA, at roughly 0.5 to 1 ug, was reverse transcribed with random hexamers. TCRdb analysed the immunoSEQ multiplex PCR reads with MiXCR anew, one entry per CDR3 protein. This sample has fewer than 200,000 distinct CDR3 sequences; 93% occur once, and the top ten carry 0.1%. This TCR was sampled from a human donor in good health. The sample was CD4+ T cells from PBMCs. The rearrangement links TRBV3-1 to TRBJ1-2; D is ambiguous. The CDR3, as DNA: TGTGCCAGCAGCCAAGGAGGACGGTACTATGGCTACACCTTC. Amino acids: CASSQGGRYYGYTF.